The rows below give T cell receptor beta chains drawn from one sample of a study of blood T cell repertoires in COVID-19. Sequencing was performed with immunoSEQ multiplex PCR; in TCRdb, only in-frame clones are kept and a portion is missing. Altogether 150,000 or so clones are present, roughly 84% being singletons, with the ten largest covering roughly 9.8%. Source material: peripheral blood. The receptors were sampled from a woman in her 50s with acute or convalescent COVID-19. Both conserved end residues are part of each CDR3. D genes are given only for firm matches. Size is omitted from some rows. Given values are once, few, many or a class for expanded clones.

clone_size	v_call	j_call	d_call	cdr3_nt	cdr3_aa
once	TRBV7-3	TRBJ2-1	-	TGTGCCAGCAGCAAACCAGGCCATGAGCAGTTCTTC	CASSKPGHEQFF
-	TRBV4-3	TRBJ2-7	-	TGCGCCAGCAGCCAACGGGTCGGCAGCTCCTACGAGCAGTACTTC	CASSQRVGSSYEQYF
-	TRBV9	TRBJ2-1	-	TGTGCCAGCAGCCCAGGGGGGTGGGGGGCCAATGAGCAGTTCTTC	CASSPGGWGANEQFF
-	TRBV13	TRBJ1-2	-	TGTGCCAGCAGCTCAGGGACAAACTCCTATGGCTACACCTTC	CASSSGTNSYGYTF
-	TRBV19	TRBJ2-7	TRBD1	TGTGCCAGTAGTGAAACGGACAGGGGCCCCTACGAGCAGTACTTC	CASSETDRGPYEQYF
few	TRBV7-2	TRBJ2-2	TRBD1	TGTGCCAGCAGCTTAGGTGTTGGGGGTCAGGGGGCGATTTTGAGGGAGCTGTTTTTT	CASSLGVGGQGAILRELFF
once	TRBV6-2/TRBV6-3	TRBJ2-5	TRBD2	TGTGCCAGCAGTCTCTTGACTAGCGGCCAAGAGACCCAGTACTTC	CASSLLTSGQETQYF
-	TRBV4-3	TRBJ1-4	-	TGCGCCAGCAGCCAAGCTTTCCAGGGAACCACTAATGAAAAACTGTTTTTT	CASSQAFQGTTNEKLFF
-	TRBV2	TRBJ2-7	TRBD1	TGTGCCAGCAGTAGGCGACAGGGTTCTGAGCAGTACTTC	CASSRRQGSEQYF
-	TRBV6-1	TRBJ2-7	TRBD2	TGTGCCAGCAGTGACCTAGCGGGGGGGCTCTACGAGCAGTACTTC	CASSDLAGGLYEQYF
-	TRBV30	TRBJ1-2	-	TGTGCCTGGAGTGTATCCTCCCCGGGGGACTATGGCTACACCTTC	CAWSVSSPGDYGYTF
-	TRBV19	TRBJ1-2	-	TGTGCCAGTAGTATAGATGACGGGTCCAGTTTGTACTATGGCTACACCTTC	CASSIDDGSSLYYGYTF
-	TRBV11-3	TRBJ2-7	-	TGTGCCAGCAGCCTCTACGCAAACTACGAGCAGTACTTC	CASSLYANYEQYF
few	TRBV3-1/TRBV3-2	TRBJ2-7	-	TGTGCCAGCAGCCAAGGGCTTTCTTACGAGCAGTACTTC	CASSQGLSYEQYF
-	TRBV18	TRBJ1-2	-	TGTGCCAGCTCACGAGGACTGAATGATGGCTACACCTTC	CASSRGLNDGYTF
-	TRBV5-4	TRBJ2-3	-	TGTGCCAGCAGCTTGAAAACGGGAACAGATACGCAGTATTTT	CASSLKTGTDTQYF
-	TRBV9	TRBJ1-4	-	TGTGCCAGCAGCGTATCCAGTCAGGATGAAAAACTGTTTTTT	CASSVSSQDEKLFF
-	TRBV5-4	TRBJ2-7	TRBD2	TGTGCCAGCAGCCTCGCGTCTGGCGGGGGGTCTCGCGAGCAGTACTTC	CASSLASGGGSREQYF
-	TRBV19	TRBJ1-5	TRBD1	TGTGCCAGTAGTATATTGGACAGGGGGGTCCAGCCCCAGCATTTT	CASSILDRGVQPQHF
few	TRBV3-1/TRBV3-2	TRBJ2-7	-	TGTGCCAGCAGCCGGGCCGAAAACTCCTACGAGCAGTACTTC	CASSRAENSYEQYF
-	TRBV27	TRBJ2-7	-	TGTGCCAGCAGTAGGACACCTAGCTACGAGCAGTACTTC	CASSRTPSYEQYF
once	TRBV4-2	TRBJ1-2	TRBD1	TGTGCCAGCAGCCAAGCGGGGGCCAGGGGGCGGAATGGCTACACCTTC	CASSQAGARGRNGYTF
-	TRBV7-9	TRBJ2-3	TRBD2	TGTGCCAGCAGCCTGTCTGGACTAGCGGAAGCCACAGATACGCAGTATTTT	CASSLSGLAEATDTQYF
few	TRBV10-3	TRBJ1-1	-	TGTGCCATCAGTGACCGAGGGGGAGGGACTGAAGCTTTCTTT	CAISDRGGGTEAFF
-	TRBV2	TRBJ1-4	TRBD1	TGTGCCAGCAGTGACTTAGGGGACAGTGCCAACTATGAAAAACTGTTTTTT	CASSDLGDSANYEKLFF
-	TRBV5-4	TRBJ2-3	TRBD1	TGTGCCAGCAGCTTGGCGAGGGGAGACAGGGGGAGCACAGATACGCAGTATTTT	CASSLARGDRGSTDTQYF